Listed below are T cell receptor beta chains from one sample, sequenced in a study of blood T cell repertoires in COVID-19. Some clones are missing from TCRdb's copy, which holds only in-frame ones; the method was immunoSEQ multiplex PCR. The sample has some 250,000 clones, approximately 83% seen once. Sequencing used PBMCs or T cells enriched from blood (not recorded which). These receptors were obtained from a woman aged 45-60 years who had recovered from COVID-19. Both conserved end residues are part of each CDR3. D genes are given only for firm matches. For some rows the clone size is stated as once, few or many, or as a class when expanded; others skip it.

J gene	clone size	D gene	V gene	CDR3 DNA	CDR3 protein
TRBJ1-2	NA	NA	TRBV5-1	TGCGCCAGCAGCTTGGTCCCGGACAGTAACTATGGCTACACCTTC	CASSLVPDSNYGYTF
TRBJ1-2	NA	NA	TRBV3-1/TRBV3-2	TGTGCCAGCAGCCAAGCCCCCGGGACAACTGGCTACACCTTC	CASSQAPGTTGYTF
TRBJ2-7	NA	TRBD2	TRBV10-3	TGTGCCATCAGTGAGATAGGGACTAGAACCTACGAGCAGTACTTC	CAISEIGTRTYEQYF
TRBJ1-1	NA	TRBD1	TRBV7-8	TGTGCCAGCAGCTTAGCGACAGGGGTCACTGAAGCTTTCTTT	CASSLATGVTEAFF
TRBJ2-7	NA	NA	TRBV27	TGTGCCAGCAGTTTACTAGCACCCTACGAGCAGTACTTC	CASSLLAPYEQYF
TRBJ2-1	NA	NA	TRBV19	TGTGCCAGTAGTTCGCAAGCGGAGTCAAGAGGCTATGAGCAGTTCTTC	CASSSQAESRGYEQFF
TRBJ2-5	NA	NA	TRBV29-1	TGCAGAGCGGACAGACAACAAGAGACCCAGTACTTC	CRADRQQETQYF
TRBJ2-7	NA	TRBD2	TRBV4-2	TGTGCCAGCAGCCAAGTAACTAGCGGGGCCACCTACGAGCAGTACTTC	CASSQVTSGATYEQYF
TRBJ1-2	once	TRBD1	TRBV18	TGTGCCAGCTCACCTCTTGGACAGGGGGAGAATGGCTACACCTTC	CASSPLGQGENGYTF
TRBJ2-3	NA	TRBD2	TRBV5-1	TGCGCCAGCAGCCCCCGTGGATTAGCGGGGGCCTCAACAGATACGCAGTATTTT	CASSPRGLAGASTDTQYF
TRBJ2-3	NA	NA	TRBV5-1	TGCGCCAGCATGCGGGGAGAGGGCACAGATACGCAGTATTTT	CASMRGEGTDTQYF
TRBJ1-4	NA	TRBD1	TRBV6-5	TGTGCCAGCAACACCTACGACAGGGGAGGGGAAAAACTGTTTTTT	CASNTYDRGGEKLFF
TRBJ2-7	NA	NA	TRBV11-2	TGTGCCAGCAGCCAGATCCAGGGCTACGAGCAGTACTTC	CASSQIQGYEQYF
TRBJ1-4	NA	NA	TRBV24-1	TGTGCCACCATTGGACAGCAGGCTAATGAAAAACTGTTTTTT	CATIGQQANEKLFF
TRBJ2-2	NA	NA	TRBV5-1	TGCGCCAGCAGCTTAGGGGACACCGGGGAGCTGTTTTTT	CASSLGDTGELFF
TRBJ2-7	NA	NA	TRBV4-2	TGTGCCAGCAGCCAGTCCGGGACTGAGGTCCGCTACGAGCAGTACTTC	CASSQSGTEVRYEQYF
TRBJ2-1	NA	TRBD2	TRBV24-1	TGTGCCACCAGGACTAGCGGGAGACCTGAGCAGTTCTTC	CATRTSGRPEQFF
TRBJ2-5	NA	NA	TRBV6-2/TRBV6-3	TGTGCCAGCAGCCCCCGAGAGACCCAGTACTTC	CASSPRETQYF
TRBJ1-3	NA	TRBD1	TRBV19	TGTGCCAGTAGTAGGGGACAGAACTCTGGAAACACCATATATTTT	CASSRGQNSGNTIYF
TRBJ1-4	NA	NA	TRBV2	TGTGCCAGCAGTGAAGAATGTAGGGACTCAACTAATGAAAAACTGTTTTTT	CASSEECRDSTNEKLFF
TRBJ2-1	once	NA	TRBV28	TGTGCCAGCAGTCCCCCTAATTGGAATGAGCAGTTCTTC	CASSPPNWNEQFF
TRBJ2-5	NA	TRBD1	TRBV10-3	TGTGCCATCAGTGAGTCGGCCGGGACAGGGCTACAAGAGACCCAGTACTTC	CAISESAGTGLQETQYF
TRBJ1-5	NA	NA	TRBV28	TGTGCCAGCAGTTTGGGGCAGGGTCGGAATCAGCCCCAGCATTTT	CASSLGQGRNQPQHF
TRBJ2-7	NA	NA	TRBV27	TGTGCCAGCAGTTTATCCAGGAACTCCTACGAGCAGTACTTC	CASSLSRNSYEQYF
TRBJ2-7	NA	NA	TRBV19	TGTGCCAGTAGTATAGATCTGGAGAGTTACGAGCAGTACTTC	CASSIDLESYEQYF
TRBJ2-7	few	TRBD1	TRBV27	TGTGCCAGCAGCGCCGGGACAGGGGGTGGCGAGCAGTACTTC	CASSAGTGGGEQYF